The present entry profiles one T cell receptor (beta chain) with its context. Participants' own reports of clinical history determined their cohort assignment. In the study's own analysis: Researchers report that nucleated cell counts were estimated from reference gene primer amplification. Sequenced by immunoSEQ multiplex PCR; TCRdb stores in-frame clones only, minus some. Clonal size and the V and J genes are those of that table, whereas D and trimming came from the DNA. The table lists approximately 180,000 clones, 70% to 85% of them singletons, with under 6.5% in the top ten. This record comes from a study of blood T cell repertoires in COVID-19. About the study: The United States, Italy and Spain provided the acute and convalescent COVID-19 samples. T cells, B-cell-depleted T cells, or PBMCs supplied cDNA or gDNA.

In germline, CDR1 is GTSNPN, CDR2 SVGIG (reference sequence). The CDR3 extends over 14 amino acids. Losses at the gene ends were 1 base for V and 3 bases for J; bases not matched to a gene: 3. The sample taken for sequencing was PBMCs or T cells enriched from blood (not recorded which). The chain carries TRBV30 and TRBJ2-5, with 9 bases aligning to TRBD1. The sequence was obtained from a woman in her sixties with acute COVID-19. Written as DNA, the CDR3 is TGTGCCTGGAGTGGGACAGGGGCCAAAGAGACCCAGTACTTC. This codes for CAWSGTGAKETQYF. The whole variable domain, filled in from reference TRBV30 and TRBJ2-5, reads SQTIHQWPATLVQPVGSPLSLECTVEGTSNPNLYWYRQAAGRGLQLLFYSVGIGQISSEVPQNLSASRPQDRQFILSSKKLLLSDSGFYLCAWSGTGAKETQYFGPGTRLLVL.